This T cell receptor beta chain was identified during a study of T cells in localized non-small cell lung cancer (dated by TCRdb to 2020 to 2022). General notes on the study: Comparing tumors with uninvolved tumor-adjacent lungs, the study looked at the T cell repertoires of hundreds of patients with early-stage NSCLC. Of the NSCLC patients, fewer than 150 were male and around 99 were female, and the mean age was approximately 64 years. The cohort comprised some 220 treatment-naïve NSCLC patients with resected, localized lung tumors. Overall study results and their limits: A median of about 53 of the top 100 tumor clones were detected in paired uninvolved adjacent lung, and some 30 of these tumor clones were also found among the top 100 clones of the paired uninvolved adjacent lung. Because the study design was exploratory, TCR variables were selected using unadjusted p-values without false-discovery rate correction. Multi-region tumor sequencing was not performed, so intratumor heterogeneity could not be excluded. Longer overall survival was associated with higher T cell density in blood, whereas shorter survival was associated with higher clonality in adjacent lung. The highest T cell clonality was observed in uninvolved tumor-adjacent lung, where clonality exceeded that of tumor, suggesting that antigenic responses were more focused in uninvolved tumor-adjacent lung.

V lost 2 bases and J lost 2 bases; the stretch between them is 9 bases long. Inclusive of the bounding cysteine and phenylalanine, the CDR3 is 15 residues long. The CDR3 DNA has 45 bases and is translated from base 1. Per the germline V gene, KGHSH is the CDR1 and LQKENI is the CDR2. To note about this clone: Its antigen specificity is not known. Within one base of it there is no much larger clone, and no base qualities were kept.

The immunoSEQ Assay was used to sequence TCR beta CDR3 regions from DNA. The paper's data handling went like this. To compute T cell density, TCR beta template counts were normalized to usable DNA, which was estimated by amplifying housekeeping genes. Richness was estimated using the preseqR package, with extrapolation to 400,000 templates for PBMC samples and to 120,000 templates for tissue samples. Clonality was defined as one minus Pielou's evenness. Differential abundance testing on productive amino-acid clonotypes, with a minimum total count of 5 and an alpha of 0.1, was used to identify tissue-enriched TCRs. Repertoire overlap between compartments was quantified with the Jaccard Index and Morisita Overlap Index. GLIPH clustered TCR beta CDR3s with public tetramer-defined viral CDR3s; viral motifs required at least three viral sequences plus V-gene enrichment. The table was pulled from immuneACCESS by TCRdb, which kept in-frame rearrangements only. Such tables lose some clones; where checked, under half of the loss comes from unresolved V genes, and the rest has no known cause. V, J and clone size reflect that table, while D and trimming were determined from the DNA. The sample table holds 60,000 to 65,000 clones, of which about nine tenths were seen once. The ten biggest clones cover roughly 1.8% of the sample.

At diagnosis, peripheral blood, uninvolved tumor-adjacent lung and tumor were collected and were preserved as a mix of fresh-frozen and FFPE material. For TCR repertoire profiling, blood samples were analyzed as peripheral blood mononuclear cells. Here the chain combines TRBV18 and TRBJ1-4; the best D guess is TRBD1, with 5 bases matching. The sequence was collected from a woman aged 35-75 years with stage I lung adenocarcinoma. The sample in question was peripheral blood, obtained before any cancer treatment. For the CDR3, the sequence is CASSPVRDTNEKLFF. The DNA reads TGTGCCAGCTCACCAGTCCGGGACACTAATGAAAAACTGTTTTTT.